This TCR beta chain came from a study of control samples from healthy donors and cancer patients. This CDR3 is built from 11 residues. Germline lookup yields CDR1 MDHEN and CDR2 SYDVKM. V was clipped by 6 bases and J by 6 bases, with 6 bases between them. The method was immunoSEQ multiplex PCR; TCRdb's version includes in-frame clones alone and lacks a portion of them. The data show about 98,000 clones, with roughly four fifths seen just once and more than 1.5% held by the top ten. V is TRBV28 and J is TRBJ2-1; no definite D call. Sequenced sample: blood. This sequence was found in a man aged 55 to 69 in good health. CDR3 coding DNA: TGTGCCAGCAGCAGGCCCAATGAGCAGTTCTTC. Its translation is CASSRPNEQFF.